Reported below is one TCR beta chain. This sample is part of a study of OX40 agonist ivuxolimab in advanced cancers. Study details: A mean age of approximately 64 years, range roughly 20 to 80, was recorded, and approximately 80% were male.

Data came from immunoSEQ multiplex PCR; TCRdb stores just in-frame clones and leaves some out. The table lists 30,000 to 40,000 clones, about 89% of them singletons. The germline V and J ends were trimmed by 0 bases and 0 bases, with 15 bases remaining between them. Germline V gene lookup returns CDR1 LGHNA and CDR2 YSLEER. This CDR3 has 17 amino acids. Sequenced here: CD4+ or CD8+ T cells sorted from blood, sampled in a trial of the OX40 agonist ivuxolimab. This sequence joins TRBV4-3 and TRBJ2-7; D call uncertain. This clonotype was sampled from an adult with an advanced solid tumor such as melanoma, head and neck, liver or kidney cancer. The CDR3 loop is CASSQDSGGISSYEQYF. CDR3 DNA sequence: TGCGCCAGCAGCCAAGACTCAGGCGGTATCAGCTCCTACGAGCAGTACTTC.